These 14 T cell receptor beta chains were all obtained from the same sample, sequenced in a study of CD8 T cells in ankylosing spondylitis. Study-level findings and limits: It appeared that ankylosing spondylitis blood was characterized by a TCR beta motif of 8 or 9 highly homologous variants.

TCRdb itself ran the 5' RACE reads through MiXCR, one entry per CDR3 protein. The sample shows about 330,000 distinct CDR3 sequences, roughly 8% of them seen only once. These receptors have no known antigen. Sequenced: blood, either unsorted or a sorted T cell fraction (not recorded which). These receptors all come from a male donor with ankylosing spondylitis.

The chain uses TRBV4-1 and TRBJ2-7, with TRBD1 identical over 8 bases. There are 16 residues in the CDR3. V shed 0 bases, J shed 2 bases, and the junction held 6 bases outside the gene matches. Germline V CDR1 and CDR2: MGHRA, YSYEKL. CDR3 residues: CASSQDPGGTPYEQYF. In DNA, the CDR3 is TGCGCCAGCAGCCAAGATCCAGGGGGCACGCCCTACGAGCAGTACTTC.

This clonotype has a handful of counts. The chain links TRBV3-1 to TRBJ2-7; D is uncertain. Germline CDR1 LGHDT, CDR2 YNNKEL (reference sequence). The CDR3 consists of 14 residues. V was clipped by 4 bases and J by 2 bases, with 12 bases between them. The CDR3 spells CASSLRTATYEQYF. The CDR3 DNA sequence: TGTGCCAGCAGCCTGCGCACAGCTACCTACGAGCAGTACTTC.

The CDR3 sequence is CASSPWTGTDTQYF. In nucleotides, the CDR3 is TGTGCCAGCAGCCCATGGACCGGCACAGATACGCAGTATTTT. The V gene is TRBV12-3 or TRBV12-4, the J gene TRBJ2-3; D is unresolved. Trimming left V 6 bases short and J 1 base short, with 11 bases between. The CDR3 has 14 amino acids.

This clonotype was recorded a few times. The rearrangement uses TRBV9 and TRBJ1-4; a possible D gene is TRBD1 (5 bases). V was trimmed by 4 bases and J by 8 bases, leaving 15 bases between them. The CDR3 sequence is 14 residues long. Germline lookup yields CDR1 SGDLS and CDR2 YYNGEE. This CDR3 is CASSFGGRGEKLFF. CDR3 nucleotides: TGTGCCAGCAGCTTCGGAGGGAGGGGCGAAAAACTGTTTTTT. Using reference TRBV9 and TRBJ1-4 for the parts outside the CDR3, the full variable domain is DSGVTQTPKHLITATGQRVTLRCSPRSGDLSVYWYQQSLDQGLQFLIQYYNGEERAKGNILERFSAQQFPDLHSELNLSSLELGDSALYFCASSFGGRGEKLFFGSGTQLSVL.

CDR3 sequence (DNA): TGTGCCAGCAGCGTAGCGGGGGGATTTCAGTATTTT. Its translation: CASSVAGGFQYF. This chain uses TRBV9 with TRBJ2-3; TRBD2 matches at 7 bases. J lost 12 bases, V lost 0 bases, and 4 bases had no gene match. There are 12 residues in the CDR3. In germline, CDR1 is SGDLS, CDR2 YYNGEE.

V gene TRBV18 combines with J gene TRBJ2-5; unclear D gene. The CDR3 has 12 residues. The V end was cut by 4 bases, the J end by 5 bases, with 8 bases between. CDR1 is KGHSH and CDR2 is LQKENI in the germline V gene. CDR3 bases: TGTGCCAGCTCACGCCTTGAGGAGACCCAGTACTTC. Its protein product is CASSRLEETQYF.

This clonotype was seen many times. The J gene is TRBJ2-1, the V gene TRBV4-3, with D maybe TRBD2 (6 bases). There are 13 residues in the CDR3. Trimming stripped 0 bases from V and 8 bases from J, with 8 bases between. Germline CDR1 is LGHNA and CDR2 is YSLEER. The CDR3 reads CASSQDRGDEQFF. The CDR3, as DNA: TGCGCCAGCAGCCAAGATCGCGGGGATGAGCAGTTCTTC.

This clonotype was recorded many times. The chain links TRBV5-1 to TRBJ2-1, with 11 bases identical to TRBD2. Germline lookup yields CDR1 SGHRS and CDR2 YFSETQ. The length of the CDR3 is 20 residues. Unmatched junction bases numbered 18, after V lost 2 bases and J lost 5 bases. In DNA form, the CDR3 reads TGCGCCAGCAGCTTTGTTCATAGCGGGAGGGTCCTCGATCCGGACAATGAGCAGTTCTTC. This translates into CASSFVHSGRVLDPDNEQFF.

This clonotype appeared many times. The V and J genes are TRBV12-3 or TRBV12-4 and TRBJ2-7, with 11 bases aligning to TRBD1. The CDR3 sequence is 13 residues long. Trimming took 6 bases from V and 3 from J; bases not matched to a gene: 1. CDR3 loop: CASRGTGGYEQYF. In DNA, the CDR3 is TGTGCCAGCAGGGGGACAGGGGGCTACGAGCAGTACTTC.

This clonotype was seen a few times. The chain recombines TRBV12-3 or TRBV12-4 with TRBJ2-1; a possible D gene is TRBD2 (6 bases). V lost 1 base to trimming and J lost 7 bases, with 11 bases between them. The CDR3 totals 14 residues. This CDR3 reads CASSLGGVWNEQFF. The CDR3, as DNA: TGTGCCAGCAGTTTAGGGGGGGTTTGGAATGAGCAGTTCTTC.

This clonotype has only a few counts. The CDR3 nucleotides are TGTGCCAGCAGACCGAAACGGACACGCGAGGGCTCCTACAATGAGCAGTTCTTC. Its translation is CASRPKRTREGSYNEQFF. V usage is TRBV12-3 or TRBV12-4 and J usage is TRBJ2-1; D possibly matches TRBD1 or TRBD2 (5 bases each). Trimming left V 6 bases short and J 0 bases short, with 21 bases between. This CDR3 contains 18 residues.

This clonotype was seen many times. The CDR3 region has the DNA TGTGCCAGCAGTTCCGGACTAGCGGCTTTCACAGATACGCAGTATTTT. Amino acid sequence: CASSSGLAAFTDTQYF. The chain recombines TRBV28 with TRBJ2-3; 10 bases agree with TRBD2. The germline V gene has CDR1 MDHEN and CDR2 SYDVKM. Trimming at V came to 4 bases and at J to 2 bases, leaving 6 bases not matched to a gene. The CDR3 loop spans 16 amino acids.

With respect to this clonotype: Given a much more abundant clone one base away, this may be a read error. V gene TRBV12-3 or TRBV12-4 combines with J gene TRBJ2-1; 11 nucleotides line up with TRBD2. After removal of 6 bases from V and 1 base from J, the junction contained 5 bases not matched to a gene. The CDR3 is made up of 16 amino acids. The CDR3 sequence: CASRDVAGGSYNEQFF. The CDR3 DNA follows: TGTGCCAGCAGAGACGTAGCGGGAGGGTCCTACAATGAGCAGTTCTTC.

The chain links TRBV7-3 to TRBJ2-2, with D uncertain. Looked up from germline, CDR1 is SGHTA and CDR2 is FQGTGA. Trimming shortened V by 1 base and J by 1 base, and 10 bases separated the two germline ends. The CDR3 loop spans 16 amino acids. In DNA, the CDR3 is TGTGCCAGCAGCTTAATTTCCACTAAGAACACCGGGGAGCTGTTTTTT. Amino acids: CASSLISTKNTGELFF.